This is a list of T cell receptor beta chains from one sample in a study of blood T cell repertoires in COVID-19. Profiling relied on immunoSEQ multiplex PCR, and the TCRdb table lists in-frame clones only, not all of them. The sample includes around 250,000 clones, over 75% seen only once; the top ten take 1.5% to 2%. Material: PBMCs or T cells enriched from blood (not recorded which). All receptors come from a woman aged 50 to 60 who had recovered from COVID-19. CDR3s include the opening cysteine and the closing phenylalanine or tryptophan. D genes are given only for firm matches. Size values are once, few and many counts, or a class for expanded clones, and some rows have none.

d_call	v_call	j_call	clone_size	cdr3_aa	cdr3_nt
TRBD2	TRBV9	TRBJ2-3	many	CASSVTSGRTDTQYF	TGTGCCAGCAGCGTAACTAGCGGGAGAACAGATACGCAGTATTTT
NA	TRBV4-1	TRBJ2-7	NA	CASGSSGAYEQYF	TGCGCCAGCGGCTCTTCGGGAGCCTACGAGCAGTACTTC
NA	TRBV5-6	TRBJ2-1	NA	CASSFQINEQFF	TGTGCCAGCAGCTTCCAGATCAATGAGCAGTTCTTC
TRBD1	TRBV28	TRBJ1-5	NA	CASTPGGLRQPQHF	TGTGCCAGCACTCCAGGGGGGTTGAGGCAGCCCCAGCATTTT
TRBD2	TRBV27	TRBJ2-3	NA	CASSFGTSGRDDTQYF	TGTGCCAGCAGTTTCGGGACTAGCGGGAGGGATGATACGCAGTATTTT
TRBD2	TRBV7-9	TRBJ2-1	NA	CASSLLAGENNEQFF	TGTGCCAGCAGCTTACTAGCGGGAGAAAACAATGAGCAGTTCTTC
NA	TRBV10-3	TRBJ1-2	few	CAIHPGRGVANYGYTF	TGTGCCATCCACCCGGGCAGGGGCGTAGCTAACTATGGCTACACCTTC
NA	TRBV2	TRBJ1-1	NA	CASRQGGWMNTEAFF	TGTGCCAGCAGACAGGGTGGGTGGATGAACACTGAAGCTTTCTTT
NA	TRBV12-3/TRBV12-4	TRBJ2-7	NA	CASSLLRQRQYF	TGTGCCAGCAGTTTACTCCGACAACGGCAGTACTTC
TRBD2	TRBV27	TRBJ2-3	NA	CATYNNRAGGGFTDTQYF	TGTGCCACCTACAATAACCGAGCGGGAGGGGGTTTCACAGATACGCAGTATTTT
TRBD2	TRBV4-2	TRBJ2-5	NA	CASSQDLAGGFETQYF	TGTGCCAGCAGCCAAGATTTAGCGGGAGGGTTCGAGACCCAGTACTTC
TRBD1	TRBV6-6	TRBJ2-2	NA	CASSSPRDRGGELFF	TGTGCCAGCAGTTCACCACGGGACAGGGGCGGGGAGCTGTTTTTT
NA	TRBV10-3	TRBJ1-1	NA	CAISEPVNTEAFF	TGTGCCATCAGTGAACCAGTGAACACTGAAGCTTTCTTT
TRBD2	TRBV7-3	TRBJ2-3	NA	CASSLGSGPTDTQYF	TGTGCCAGCAGCTTAGGTAGCGGGCCGACAGATACGCAGTATTTT
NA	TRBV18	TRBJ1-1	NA	CASSPQTDGAFF	TGTGCCAGCTCACCACAGACAGACGGGGCTTTCTTT
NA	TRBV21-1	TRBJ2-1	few	CASSWAQQYNEQFF	TGTGCCAGCAGTTGGGCCCAGCAATACAATGAGCAGTTCTTC
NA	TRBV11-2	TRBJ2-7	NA	CASSSPDSYEQYF	TGTGCCAGCAGCTCACCGGACAGTTACGAGCAGTACTTC
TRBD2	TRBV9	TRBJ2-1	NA	CASSAIAGGYNEQFF	TGTGCCAGCAGCGCTATAGCGGGAGGGTACAATGAGCAGTTCTTC
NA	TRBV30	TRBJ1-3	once	CAWSYAGSGNTIYF	TGTGCCTGGAGTTACGCGGGCTCTGGAAACACCATATATTTT
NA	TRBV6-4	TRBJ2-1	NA	CASSGPPGGEQFF	TGTGCCAGCAGTGGCCCCCCCGGGGGTGAGCAGTTCTTC
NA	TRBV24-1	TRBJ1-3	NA	CATSDPRGSGNTIYF	TGTGCCACCAGTGATCCCAGGGGCTCTGGAAACACCATATATTTT
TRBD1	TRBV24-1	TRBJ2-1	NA	CATSDPLDRGNEQFF	TGTGCCACCAGTGATCCACTGGACAGGGGGAATGAGCAGTTCTTC
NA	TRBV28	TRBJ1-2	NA	CASSYPNRAHGYTF	TGTGCCAGCAGTTATCCAAACAGGGCCCACGGCTACACCTTC
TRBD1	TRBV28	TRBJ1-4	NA	CASSSQGVSGEKLFF	TGTGCCAGCAGTTCCCAGGGGGTTAGTGGGGAAAAACTGTTTTTT
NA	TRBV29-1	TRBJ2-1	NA	CSAARTGNEQFF	TGCAGCGCTGCTAGAACTGGGAATGAGCAGTTCTTC
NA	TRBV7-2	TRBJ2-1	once	CASSRDYNEQFF	TGTGCCAGCAGCCGGGACTACAATGAGCAGTTCTTC
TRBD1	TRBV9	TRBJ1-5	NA	CASSADRANQPQHF	TGTGCCAGCAGCGCGGACAGGGCCAATCAGCCCCAGCATTTT
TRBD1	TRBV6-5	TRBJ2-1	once	CASSYSGTGGYNEQFF	TGTGCCAGCAGTTACTCCGGGACAGGGGGATACAATGAGCAGTTCTTC
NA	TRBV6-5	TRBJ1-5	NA	CASSPGHPGPQHF	TGTGCCAGCAGTCCGGGACACCCAGGGCCCCAGCATTTT
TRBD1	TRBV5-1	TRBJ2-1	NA	CASSPQGARNGEQFF	TGCGCCAGCAGCCCCCAGGGGGCGCGTAACGGTGAGCAGTTCTTC
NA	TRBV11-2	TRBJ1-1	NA	CASSPREDTEAFF	TGTGCCAGCAGCCCGAGGGAGGACACTGAAGCTTTCTTT
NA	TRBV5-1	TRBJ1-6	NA	CASSLVGGNSPLHF	TGCGCCAGCAGCTTGGTGGGGGGTAATTCACCCCTCCACTTT
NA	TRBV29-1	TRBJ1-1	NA	CGTSQGNTEAFF	TGCGGCACGTCACAGGGGAACACTGAAGCTTTCTTT
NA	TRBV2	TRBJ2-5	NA	CASSEDLLSYSSKTQYF	TGTGCCAGCAGTGAAGATTTATTATCGTACAGTTCGAAGACCCAGTACTTC
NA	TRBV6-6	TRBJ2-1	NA	CASSQRRDPALASSYNEQFF	TGTGCCAGCAGTCAGCGTCGAGACCCCGCACTGGCGAGCTCCTACAATGAGCAGTTCTTC
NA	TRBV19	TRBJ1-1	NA	CASSMEGRGTEAFF	TGTGCCAGTAGTATGGAGGGGCGGGGGACTGAAGCTTTCTTT
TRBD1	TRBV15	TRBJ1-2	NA	CATSSRQGLPGGYTF	TGTGCCACCAGCAGCAGACAGGGACTCCCGGGGGGCTACACCTTC
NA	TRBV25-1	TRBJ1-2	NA	CASSLPGNYGYTF	TGTGCCAGCTCTCTCCCAGGAAACTATGGCTACACCTTC
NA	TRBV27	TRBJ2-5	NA	CASSAREQETQYF	TGTGCCAGCAGTGCGCGGGAACAAGAGACCCAGTACTTC
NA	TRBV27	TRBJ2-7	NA	CASSHPRLEGLGEQYF	TGTGCCAGCAGTCACCCACGCTTGGAGGGCCTCGGCGAGCAGTACTTC
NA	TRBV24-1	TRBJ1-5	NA	CATSDSTGTNQPQHF	TGTGCCACCAGTGATTCAACAGGGACCAATCAGCCCCAGCATTTT
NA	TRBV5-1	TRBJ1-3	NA	CASSSNSGNTIYF	TGCGCCAGCAGCTCCAACTCTGGAAACACCATATATTTT
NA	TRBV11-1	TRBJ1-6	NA	CASRHMRRESPLHF	TGTGCCAGCAGGCACATGAGGAGGGAGTCACCCCTCCACTTT
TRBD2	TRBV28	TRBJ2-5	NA	CASSFWLAGQETQYF	TGTGCCAGCAGTTTTTGGCTAGCGGGACAAGAGACCCAGTACTTC
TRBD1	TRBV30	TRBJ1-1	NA	CAWSAGGDFMNTEAFF	TGTGCCTGGAGTGCAGGGGGCGACTTCATGAACACTGAAGCTTTCTTT
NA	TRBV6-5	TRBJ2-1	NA	CASTKGELGSNEQFF	TGTGCCAGCACCAAGGGGGAGCTTGGAAGCAATGAGCAGTTCTTC
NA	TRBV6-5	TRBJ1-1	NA	CASSYGLPGYTEAFF	TGTGCCAGCAGTTACGGCTTACCGGGGTACACTGAAGCTTTCTTT
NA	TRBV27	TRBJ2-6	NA	CASSWNQGSGANVLTF	TGTGCCAGCAGTTGGAACCAGGGGTCTGGGGCCAACGTCCTGACTTTC
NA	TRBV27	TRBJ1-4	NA	CASAWGGTGEKLFF	TGTGCCAGCGCTTGGGGAGGGACTGGGGAAAAACTGTTTTTT
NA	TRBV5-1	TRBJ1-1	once	CASTQPGGQGNTEAFF	TGCGCCAGTACCCAACCCGGGGGGCAAGGCAACACTGAAGCTTTCTTT
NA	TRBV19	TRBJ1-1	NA	CASREGLTMNTEAFF	TGTGCCAGTAGGGAGGGTTTAACGATGAACACTGAAGCTTTCTTT
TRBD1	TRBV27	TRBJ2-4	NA	CASRLVGTDKNIQYF	TGTGCCAGCAGGCTAGTCGGGACAGATAAAAACATTCAGTACTTC